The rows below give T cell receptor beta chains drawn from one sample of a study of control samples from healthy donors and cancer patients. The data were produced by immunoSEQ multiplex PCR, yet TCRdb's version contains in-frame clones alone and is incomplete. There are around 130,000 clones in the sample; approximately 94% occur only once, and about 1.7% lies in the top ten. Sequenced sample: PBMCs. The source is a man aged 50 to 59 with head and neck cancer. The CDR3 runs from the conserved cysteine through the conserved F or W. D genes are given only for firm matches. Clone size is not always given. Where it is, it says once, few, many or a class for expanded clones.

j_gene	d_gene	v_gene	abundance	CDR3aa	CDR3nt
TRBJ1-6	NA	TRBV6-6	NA	CASSYAGPGSSPLHF	TGTGCCAGCAGTTACGCGGGCCCGGGAAGTTCACCCCTCCACTTT
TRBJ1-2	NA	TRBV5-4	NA	CASGRNSYFKANYGYTF	TGTGCCAGCGGTCGAAACAGTTATTTTAAAGCTAACTATGGCTACACCTTC
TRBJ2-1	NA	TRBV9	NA	CASSVVKDNEQFF	TGTGCCAGCAGCGTAGTTAAGGACAATGAGCAGTTCTTC
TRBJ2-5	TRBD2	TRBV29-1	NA	CSAGGAWETQYF	TGCAGCGCCGGGGGGGCCTGGGAGACCCAGTACTTC
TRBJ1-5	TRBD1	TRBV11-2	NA	CASSLDRIGQPQHF	TGTGCCAGCAGCTTGGACAGGATTGGACAGCCCCAGCATTTT
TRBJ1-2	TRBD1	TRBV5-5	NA	CASSYGGTGRAGYTF	TGTGCCAGCAGCTATGGGGGGACAGGGAGGGCTGGCTACACCTTC
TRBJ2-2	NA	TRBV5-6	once	CASSFGPAGTGELFF	TGTGCCAGCAGCTTCGGACCTGCGGGGACCGGGGAGCTGTTTTTT
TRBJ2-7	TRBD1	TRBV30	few	CAWSVDRGFNEQYF	TGTGCCTGGAGTGTAGACAGGGGTTTCAACGAGCAGTACTTC
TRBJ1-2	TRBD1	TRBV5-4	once	CASSWDRGANYGYTF	TGTGCCAGCAGCTGGGACAGGGGAGCTAACTATGGCTACACCTTC
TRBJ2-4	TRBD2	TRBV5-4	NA	CASSPRLAGGKNIQYF	TGTGCCAGCAGCCCTAGACTAGCGGGGGGGAAAAACATTCAGTACTTC
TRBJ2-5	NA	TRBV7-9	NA	CASSDRQPQETQYF	TGTGCCAGCAGCGACAGACAGCCCCAAGAGACCCAGTACTTC
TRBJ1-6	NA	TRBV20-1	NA	CSASMGRGSPLHF	TGCAGTGCTAGTATGGGAAGGGGATCACCCCTCCACTTT
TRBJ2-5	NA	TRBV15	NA	CATSRRQGKETQYF	TGTGCCACCAGCAGACGCCAGGGAAAAGAGACCCAGTACTTC
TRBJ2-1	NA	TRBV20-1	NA	CSASELNEQFF	TGCAGTGCATCCGAGTTGAATGAGCAGTTCTTC
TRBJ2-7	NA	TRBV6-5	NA	CASSLNVRGKQYF	TGTGCCAGCAGCCTAAACGTCCGGGGGAAGCAGTACTTC
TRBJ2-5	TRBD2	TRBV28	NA	CASSSTSGVEETQYF	TGTGCCAGCAGTTCGACTAGCGGAGTAGAAGAGACCCAGTACTTC
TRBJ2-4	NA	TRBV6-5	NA	CASSYSIQALKNIQYF	TGTGCCAGCAGTTACTCGATTCAGGCGCTGAAAAACATTCAGTACTTC
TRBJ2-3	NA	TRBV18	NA	CASSPAALTDTQYF	TGTGCCAGCTCACCGGCCGCACTCACAGATACGCAGTATTTT
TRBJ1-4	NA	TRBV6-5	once	CASGQEKLFF	TGTGCCAGTGGACAGGAAAAACTGTTTTTT
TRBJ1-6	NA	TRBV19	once	CASSSGQHNSYNSPLHF	TGTGCCAGTAGTAGCGGACAGCACAACTCCTATAATTCACCCCTCCACTTT
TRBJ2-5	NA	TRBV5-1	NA	CASSSGTPQETQYF	TGCGCCAGCAGCTCCGGGACACCTCAAGAGACCCAGTACTTC
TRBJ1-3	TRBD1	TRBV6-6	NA	CASSLWTGGGNTIYF	TGTGCCAGCAGCCTTTGGACAGGGGGTGGAAACACCATATATTTT
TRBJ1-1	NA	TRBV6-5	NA	CASSRTASEAFF	TGTGCCAGCAGCCGGACCGCCTCTGAAGCTTTCTTT
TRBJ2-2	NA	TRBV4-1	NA	CASSQVVEVLNTGELFF	TGCGCCAGCAGCCAAGTCGTTGAAGTTTTAAACACCGGGGAGCTGTTTTTT
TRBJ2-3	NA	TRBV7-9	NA	CASTLAGPVEDTQYF	TGTGCCAGCACCCTAGCCGGACCCGTGGAGGATACGCAGTATTTT
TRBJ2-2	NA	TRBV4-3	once	CASSRGMNPGELFF	TGCGCCAGCAGCCGAGGCATGAATCCCGGGGAGCTGTTTTTT
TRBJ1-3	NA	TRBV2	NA	CASRQDSGNTIYF	TGTGCCAGCAGGCAGGATTCTGGAAACACCATATATTTT
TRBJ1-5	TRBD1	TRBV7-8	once	CASSLLDRGNQPQHF	TGTGCCAGCAGCTTACTGGACAGGGGCAATCAGCCCCAGCATTTT
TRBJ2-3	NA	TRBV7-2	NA	CASSLAPLNRGTDTQYF	TGTGCCAGCAGCTTAGCCCCCCTCAACCGTGGCACAGATACGCAGTATTTT
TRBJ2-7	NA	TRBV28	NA	CASSGPSAYEQYF	TGTGCCAGCAGTGGCCCATCGGCCTACGAGCAGTACTTC
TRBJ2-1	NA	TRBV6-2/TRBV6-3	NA	CASSQNRKNEQFF	TGTGCCAGCAGTCAGAACAGGAAAAATGAGCAGTTCTTC
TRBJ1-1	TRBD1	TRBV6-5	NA	CASSYFTGGNTEAFF	TGTGCCAGCAGTTACTTCACAGGGGGGAACACTGAAGCTTTCTTT
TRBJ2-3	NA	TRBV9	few	CASSVGGDTQYF	TGTGCCAGCAGCGTAGGAGGAGATACGCAGTATTTT
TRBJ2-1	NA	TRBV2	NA	CASSGARGNNEQFF	TGTGCCAGCAGTGGGGCTAGGGGGAACAATGAGCAGTTCTTC
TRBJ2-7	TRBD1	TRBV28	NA	CASSPPGQGAYEQYF	TGTGCCAGCAGTCCCCCGGGACAGGGGGCCTACGAGCAGTACTTC
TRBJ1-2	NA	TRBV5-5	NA	CASNDSPGNIYGYTF	TGTGCCAGCAATGATTCGCCGGGGAACATCTATGGCTACACCTTC